This T cell receptor beta chain was sequenced in a study of CD8 T cells in Susac syndrome. High-throughput TCR beta sequencing covered peripheral CD8+ and CD4+ T cells. TEMRA cells were FACS-enriched and CD8+ and CD4+ T cells negatively isolated. RNA, at 0.5 to 1 ug, was reverse transcribed with random hexamers. The authors amplified TCR beta CDR3 across 54 Vbeta and 13 Jbeta using immunoSEQ multiplex PCR. TCRdb reanalysed the immunoSEQ multiplex PCR reads using MiXCR and keeps one entry per CDR3 protein. Here the sample spans about 200,000 distinct CDR3 sequences, roughly 92% being singletons. CDR1 is SQVTM, CDR2 ANQGSEA, per germline. The CDR3 runs 13 residues. Trimming removed 7 bases from V and 0 bases from J, with 10 bases in between.

V is TRBV29-1 and J is TRBJ1-5; tentative D call: TRBD1 (5 bases). This clonotype originated in a human donor in good health. The sequenced sample was CD4+ T cells from PBMCs. In DNA form, the CDR3 reads TGCAGCGCTAGGGGAAATAGCAATCAGCCCCAGCATTTT. It encodes CSARGNSNQPQHF.